This T cell receptor (beta chain) was captured in a study of T cell responses to AZD1222 COVID-19 vaccine. Notes on this clone: Its antigen remains unidentified.

Sequencing used immunoSEQ multiplex PCR; TCRdb keeps in-frame clones, though not all of them. In the table there are over 85,000 clones, roughly 92% of which are singletons. In germline, CDR1 is SGHDN, CDR2 FVKESK. This CDR3 has 15 amino acids. V was cut by 2 bases and J by 6 bases, with 16 bases left in between. Study-wide findings and caveats: Mostly white British, mostly female donors; authors suggested clonal diversity may be underestimated. The study found vaccine-associated CD4 TCRs spanning spike, dominant at 160-218 and 743-854.

V usage is TRBV14 and J usage is TRBJ1-1, with D uncertain. The source is an adult who received the AZD1222 COVID-19 vaccine. The sequenced sample was peripheral blood, obtained 28 days after the second AZD1222 dose. Written as DNA, the CDR3 is TGTGCCAGCAGCCAACCATCTCGGGTCATCTCTGAAGCTTTCTTT. Translation gives CASSQPSRVISEAFF.